This T cell receptor (beta chain) comes out of a study of vaccination effects on CD4 cells after COVID-19. Of note for this clone: No antigen is known for it.

TCRdb's copy holds only in-frame clones and misses some; the assay was immunoSEQ multiplex PCR. The sample has some 50,000 clones; around 70% are singletons. The CDR3 is made up of 14 amino acids. Germline V gene data show CDR1 as SGHTA and CDR2 as FQGTGA. Trimming left V 6 bases short and J 0 bases short, with 8 bases between. Having been cultured for less than 12 days, the cells underwent CD4+ T cell isolation. The authors exchanged half the medium for IL-2 medium on days 3 and 7. The V and J genes are TRBV7-3 and TRBJ2-2; D gene uncertain. The material sequenced was CD4+ T cells from PBMCs cultured without peptide, taken before COVID-19 vaccination. The sequence derives from a human donor who had a prior SARS-CoV-2 infection. DNA for the CDR3: TGTGCCAGCAGGAGGAACTCGAACACCGGGGAGCTGTTTTTT. Its translation: CASRRNSNTGELFF.